This T cell receptor (beta chain) was identified during a study of blood T cell repertoires in COVID-19. As for this clone: In the same sample, other DNA sequences code for this CDR3.

Libraries were prepared by immunoSEQ multiplex PCR; TCRdb keeps only in-frame clonotypes and omits some of them. The sample has about 270,000 clones, more than 70% seen once. The CDR3 has 13 amino acids. CDR1 and CDR2 from the germline V gene are LNHDA and SQIVND (reference sequence). Trimming shortened V by 1 base and J by 5 bases, and 8 bases separated the two germline ends. Sequencing input: peripheral blood. The receptor comes from a woman aged 45-59 years with acute or convalescent COVID-19. The chain is built from TRBV19 and TRBJ2-5; D is possibly TRBD1 (5 bases). In DNA, the CDR3 is TGTGCCAGTAGTATAGGGGGCCGGGAGACCCAGTACTTC. It codes for CASSIGGRETQYF. The full variable domain, rest sourced from reference TRBV19 and TRBJ2-5, is DGGITQSPKYLFRKEGQNVTLSCEQNLNHDAMYWYRQDPGQGLRLIYYSQIVNDFQKGDIAEGYSVSREKKESFPLTVTSAQKNPTAFYLCASSIGGRETQYFGPGTRLLVL.